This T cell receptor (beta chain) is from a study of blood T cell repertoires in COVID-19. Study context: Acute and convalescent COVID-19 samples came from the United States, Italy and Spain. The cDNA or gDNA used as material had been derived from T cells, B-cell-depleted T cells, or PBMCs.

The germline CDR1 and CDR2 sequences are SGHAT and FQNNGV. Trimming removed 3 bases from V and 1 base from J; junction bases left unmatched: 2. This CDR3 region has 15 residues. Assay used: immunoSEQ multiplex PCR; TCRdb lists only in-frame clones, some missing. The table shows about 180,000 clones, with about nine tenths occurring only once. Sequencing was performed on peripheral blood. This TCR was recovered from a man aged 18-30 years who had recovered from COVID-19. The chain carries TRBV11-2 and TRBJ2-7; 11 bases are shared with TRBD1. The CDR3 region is CASSFWDRGSYEQYF. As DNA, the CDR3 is TGTGCCAGCAGCTTCTGGGACAGGGGGTCCTACGAGCAGTACTTC.